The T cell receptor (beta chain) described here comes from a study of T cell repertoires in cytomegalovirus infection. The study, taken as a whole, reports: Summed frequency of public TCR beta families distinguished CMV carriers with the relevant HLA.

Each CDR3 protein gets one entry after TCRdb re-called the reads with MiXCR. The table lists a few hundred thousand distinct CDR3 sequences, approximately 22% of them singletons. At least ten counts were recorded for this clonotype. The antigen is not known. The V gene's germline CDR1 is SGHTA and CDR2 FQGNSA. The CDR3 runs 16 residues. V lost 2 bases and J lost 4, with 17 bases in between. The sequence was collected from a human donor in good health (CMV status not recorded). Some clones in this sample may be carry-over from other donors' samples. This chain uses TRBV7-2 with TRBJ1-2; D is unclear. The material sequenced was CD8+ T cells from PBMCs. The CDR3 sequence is CASSLFRPDPFYGYTF. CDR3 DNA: TGTGCCAGCAGCTTATTCCGTCCCGACCCTTTCTATGGCTACACCTTC.